A single T cell receptor beta chain is shown here with its context. Its antigen is as yet unknown. The data were taken from a study of shared clonotypes between healthy human individuals. Replicate PCRs run on sorted subsets employed roughly 190 ng DNA, 25,000 to 35,000 T cell genomes. Assay: immunoSEQ multiplex PCR; the TCRdb copy retains only in-frame clones and omits some. This sample has approximately 2.4 million clones; approximately 95% occur once, and the top ten carry 0.13%. The length of the CDR3 is 16 residues. Germline V lookup: CDR1 SGHTA, CDR2 FQGNSA. With 4 bases clipped from V and 5 bases from J, the junction kept 9 bases outside the gene matches. General observations from the study: When naive CD4 clonotypes were compared across a few donors, about 5% were shared.

Free of recent acute infections or vaccinations, the donors were healthy HIV-negative adults. Donors were Caucasian adults residing in Nashville, Tennessee, USA. The TCR was taken from a man between 18 and 29 years old in good health. The sequencing sample was made of naive CD4+ T cells sorted from blood. Subset described: CD45RA+ positively selected. The rearrangement uses TRBV7-2 and TRBJ2-2; 8 bases line up with TRBD2. CDR3 bases: TGTGCCAGCAGCTCTCCGGGACTAGGAGGGACCGGGGAGCTGTTTTTT. This gives the protein CASSSPGLGGTGELFF.